This T cell receptor (beta chain) is drawn from a study of beta chain features in type 1 diabetes. On average, the one heparinised blood draw given by each donor was approximately 0.12 L. General study results and limits: In comparison with healthy donors, patients had naive, central memory and Treg TCRB repertoires that appeared more similar.

CDR1 is SGHTA, CDR2 FQGNSA, per germline. The CDR3 loop spans 12 amino acids. The V end lost 2 bases, the J end lost 4 bases, and 6 bases lay between the germline ends. The study reverse transcribed the entire isolated RNA, so it sequenced expressed TCRB transcripts. Sequencing used immunoSEQ multiplex PCR; TCRdb keeps in-frame clones, though not all of them. Altogether about 240,000 clones are present, 27% being singletons, with the ten largest covering approximately 4%. Comments on this clone: Its target is not known.

The chain carries TRBV7-2 and TRBJ2-7; D call uncertain. Sequenced material: central memory CD4+ T cells from blood. The sequence came from a man aged 30 to 39 in good health. CDR3 DNA: TGTGCCAGCAGCTTATATGAGTACGAGCAGTACTTC. Protein: CASSLYEYEQYF.